This TCR beta chain was sequenced in a study of blood T cell repertoires in COVID-19. At the level of the study: COVID-19 samples collected from the United States, Italy and Spain covered acute and convalescent phases. T cells, B-cell-depleted T cells, or PBMCs supplied cDNA or gDNA.

Across about two dozen US areas, participants ranged in age from 18 to 89 years. As handled by the study authors: Reference gene primer amplification gave nucleated cell count estimates. TCRdb's table, derived via immunoSEQ multiplex PCR, lists solely in-frame clones and lacks some. The V and J calls and clone size come from that table; D and trimming were worked out from the DNA. The repertoire consists of 180,000 or so clones, with roughly 88% occurring once and the leading ten covering roughly 13%. From germline, CDR1 is SGHRS and CDR2 YFSETQ. The V gene end was trimmed by 3 bases and the J gene end by 3 bases; junction bases not matched to a gene: 4. The CDR3 length is 15 residues.

Sequencing used PBMCs or T cells enriched from blood (not recorded which). The chain joins TRBV5-1 to TRBJ2-2; 8 nucleotides agree with TRBD1. This clonotype originated in a woman aged 55-69 years who had recovered from COVID-19. The CDR3 loop is CASSYQTGDTGELFF. The DNA of the CDR3 is TGCGCCAGCAGCTACCAGACAGGGGACACCGGGGAGCTGTTTTTT.